This is a list of T cell receptor beta chains from one sample in a study of memory CD4+ T cells and cytomegalovirus serostatus. Method: immunoSEQ multiplex PCR; TCRdb's copy keeps in-frame clones and lacks some. The data contain 40,000 to 45,000 clones, just over 75% of them singletons. Sequencing used memory CD4+ T cells from blood. The source of these receptors is an adult in good health and CMV-seronegative. Each CDR3 is given with its conserved first and last residue. The order of the fields is J gene, D gene, clone size, V gene, CDR3 DNA, CDR3 protein. The D gene is left open where the match is weak. Only part of the rows carry a size: once, few, many, or a class if the clone is expanded.

TRBJ2-6 | . | . | TRBV18 | TGTGCCAGCTCACCACAAGGCATAGGTCTACTCTCTGGGGCCAACGTCCTGACTTTC | CASSPQGIGLLSGANVLTF
TRBJ1-2 | TRBD1 | . | TRBV5-1 | TGCGCCAGCAGCATCCGACAGGGGGGTACCGACTATGGCTACACCTTC | CASSIRQGGTDYGYTF
TRBJ1-2 | . | . | TRBV6-1 | TGTGCCAGCGGGGACGTCGGCCACTATGGCTACACCTTC | CASGDVGHYGYTF
TRBJ1-2 | . | . | TRBV6-1 | TGTGCCAGCAGTGAAGAGGCCAAAAGGGACTATGGCTACACCTTC | CASSEEAKRDYGYTF
TRBJ2-5 | TRBD2 | once | TRBV19 | TGTGCCAGTAGTATCACTAGCGGGGGGGCCGGGGAGACCCAGTACTTC | CASSITSGGAGETQYF
TRBJ1-4 | TRBD1 | . | TRBV10-3 | TGTGCCATCAGTCCCCAGGGGGCGGCGGAGGAAAAACTGTTTTTT | CAISPQGAAEEKLFF
TRBJ1-3 | TRBD1 | . | TRBV15 | TGTGCCACCAGCAGACGACAGGGCCCTGGAAACACCATATATTTT | CATSRRQGPGNTIYF
TRBJ1-2 | . | once | TRBV6-5 | TGTGCCAGCAGTCCAGGCGGGGCCTATGGCTACACCTTC | CASSPGGAYGYTF
TRBJ1-1 | . | . | TRBV29-1 | TGCAGCGCCGATCGGGACCGGTACACTGAAGCTTTCTTT | CSADRDRYTEAFF
TRBJ2-7 | . | . | TRBV7-3 | TGTGCCAGCAGCCCAATGGGGACTTCCTCCTACGAGCAGTACTTC | CASSPMGTSSYEQYF
TRBJ2-2 | . | . | TRBV21-1 | TGTGCCAGCAGCAAAGAGGCCCCGTTGGAGGGACAGACGAACACCGGGGAGCTGTTTTTT | CASSKEAPLEGQTNTGELFF
TRBJ2-1 | TRBD1 | . | TRBV11-2 | TGTGCCAGCAGCCCGGGACAGGGGGGTGGTGAGCAGTTCTTC | CASSPGQGGGEQFF
TRBJ2-5 | . | . | TRBV28 | TGTGCCAGCTCCTCCACCCTGACAGCAACTCAAGAGACCCAGTACTTC | CASSSTLTATQETQYF
TRBJ2-7 | . | . | TRBV10-3 | TGTGCCATCAAGGCCTCCAACGAGCAGTACTTC | CAIKASNEQYF
TRBJ1-3 | TRBD1 | . | TRBV7-9 | TGTGCCAGCAGCTCAGGGACAGGGAACTCTGGAAACACCATATATTTT | CASSSGTGNSGNTIYF
TRBJ1-2 | TRBD1 | . | TRBV11-3 | TGTGCCAGCAGCCCCGGACAGGGTAACTATGGCTACACCTTC | CASSPGQGNYGYTF
TRBJ1-2 | . | . | TRBV28 | TGTGCCAGCAGTTGGGGGACGGTTAACTATGGCTACACCTTC | CASSWGTVNYGYTF
TRBJ2-3 | . | . | TRBV6-5 | TGTGCCAGCGGACGGTCGCGAGGTGGAGATACGCAGTATTTT | CASGRSRGGDTQYF
TRBJ2-1 | TRBD2 | . | TRBV7-9 | TGTGCCAGCAGCTTAGTGACTAGCGGGGTCAATGAGCAGTTCTTC | CASSLVTSGVNEQFF
TRBJ2-1 | . | . | TRBV11-3 | TGTGCCAGCAGCTTAGTTGGCAGGTTAAACAATGAGCAGTTCTTC | CASSLVGRLNNEQFF
TRBJ2-3 | . | . | TRBV6-1 | TGTGCCAGCAGTGAGGAGACAGATACGCAGTATTTT | CASSEETDTQYF
TRBJ1-2 | TRBD1 | few | TRBV28 | TGTGCCAGCAGTTTCCGGGACAGGTTTACGCATGGCTACACCTTC | CASSFRDRFTHGYTF
TRBJ1-1 | TRBD1 | few | TRBV6-1 | TGTGCCAGCAGTCAAGACAGGGTGAACACTGAAGCTTTCTTT | CASSQDRVNTEAFF
TRBJ1-3 | . | . | TRBV7-9 | TGTGCCAGCACCCTCTACGGGGTTTCCTCTGGAAACACCATATATTTT | CASTLYGVSSGNTIYF
TRBJ2-1 | TRBD2 | . | TRBV11-2 | TGTGCCAGCAGCTTATTAGTTGGCCTAGCGGGGGCCAATGAGCAGTTCTTC | CASSLLVGLAGANEQFF
TRBJ1-5 | . | few | TRBV6-5 | TGTGCCAGCAGCCCCACGGGAAGAAGCAATCAGCCCCAGCATTTT | CASSPTGRSNQPQHF
TRBJ2-7 | . | . | TRBV11-2 | TGTGCCAGCGGGCAGGGAAGGCGGGAGCAGTACTTC | CASGQGRREQYF
TRBJ1-6 | . | . | TRBV18 | TGTGCCAGCTCACCAGGGACCGGTAATTCACCCCTCCACTTT | CASSPGTGNSPLHF
TRBJ2-1 | . | . | TRBV11-3 | TGTGCCAGCAGCTGGTGGCGGACAACGACGGATGAGCAGTTCTTC | CASSWWRTTTDEQFF
TRBJ2-7 | . | . | TRBV7-8 | TGTGCCAGCAGGCGATTTAAGTCGTGGGACGAGCAGTACTTC | CASRRFKSWDEQYF
TRBJ1-3 | . | . | TRBV14 | TGTGCCAGCAGCCCCCTATTAGCGGGATTAGGAAACACCATATATTTT | CASSPLLAGLGNTIYF
TRBJ2-7 | . | . | TRBV10-2 | TGCGCCAGCAGTGCGACCCTGAGCTCCTACGAGCAGTACTTC | CASSATLSSYEQYF
TRBJ2-5 | . | . | TRBV29-1 | TGCAGCGTTGCTAATCGATTAAGAGAAACCCAGTACTTC | CSVANRLRETQYF
TRBJ1-4 | . | . | TRBV12-5 | TGTGCTAGTGGTCTCGAGGGGGGTAGAAAACTGTTTTTT | CASGLEGGRKLFF
TRBJ2-1 | TRBD1 | once | TRBV19 | TGTGCCAGTAGTATAGTCGGGACAGGGGGGACTAAGCAGTTCTTC | CASSIVGTGGTKQFF
TRBJ2-7 | TRBD2 | . | TRBV29-1 | TGCAGCGTTGTCCCAGGGACCGGGAGGTACGAGCAGTACTTC | CSVVPGTGRYEQYF
TRBJ2-5 | . | few | TRBV5-1 | TGCGCCAGCAGCCCCGGCCCCCTAGGGGGAGAGACCCAGTACTTC | CASSPGPLGGETQYF
TRBJ1-3 | . | few | TRBV6-5 | TGTGCCAGCAGTTACTCGACACTCGTTTCTGGAAACACCATATATTTT | CASSYSTLVSGNTIYF
TRBJ2-5 | TRBD2 | . | TRBV7-9 | TGTGCCAGCAGCCCCGGGACTAGCGGGCAAGAGACCCAGTACTTC | CASSPGTSGQETQYF
TRBJ1-6 | . | . | TRBV7-9 | TGTGCCAGCAGCTTAGAAGAAGGCTTCAGCTCCTATAATTCACCCCTCCACTTT | CASSLEEGFSSYNSPLHF